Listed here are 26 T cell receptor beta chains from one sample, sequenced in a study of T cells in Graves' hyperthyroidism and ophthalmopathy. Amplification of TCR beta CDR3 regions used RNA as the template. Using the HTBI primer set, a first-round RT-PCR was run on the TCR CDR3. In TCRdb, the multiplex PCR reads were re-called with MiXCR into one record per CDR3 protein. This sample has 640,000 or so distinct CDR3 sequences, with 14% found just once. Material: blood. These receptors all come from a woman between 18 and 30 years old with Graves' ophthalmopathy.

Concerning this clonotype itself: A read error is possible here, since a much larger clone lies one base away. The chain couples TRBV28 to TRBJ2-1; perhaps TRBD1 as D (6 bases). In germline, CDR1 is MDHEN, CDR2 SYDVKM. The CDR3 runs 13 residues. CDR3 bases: TGTGCCGGCAGATCCAGGGGTTACAATGAGCAGTTCTTC. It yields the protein CAGRSRGYNEQFF.

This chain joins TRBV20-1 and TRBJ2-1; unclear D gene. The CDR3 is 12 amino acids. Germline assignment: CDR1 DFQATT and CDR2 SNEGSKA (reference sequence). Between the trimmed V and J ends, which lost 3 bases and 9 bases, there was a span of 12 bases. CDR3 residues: CSASGSWGEQFF. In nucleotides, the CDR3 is TGCAGTGCTAGCGGATCATGGGGTGAGCAGTTCTTC.

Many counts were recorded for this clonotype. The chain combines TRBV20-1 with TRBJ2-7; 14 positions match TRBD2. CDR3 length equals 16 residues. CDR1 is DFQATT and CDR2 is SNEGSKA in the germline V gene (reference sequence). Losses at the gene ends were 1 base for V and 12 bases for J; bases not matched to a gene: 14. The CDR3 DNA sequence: TGCAGTGCTAGAGGCGCTCAGACTAGCGGGAGGGCGTGGCGGTACTTC. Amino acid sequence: CSARGAQTSGRAWRYF.

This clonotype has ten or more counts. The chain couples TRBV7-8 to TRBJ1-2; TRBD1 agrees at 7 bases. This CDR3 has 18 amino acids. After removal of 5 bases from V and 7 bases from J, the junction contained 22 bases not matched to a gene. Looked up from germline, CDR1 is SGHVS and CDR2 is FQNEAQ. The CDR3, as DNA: TGTGCCAGCAGCCTCAGGGGGGACATCCGCCTCATTGCCGGTGGCTACACCTTC. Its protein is CASSLRGDIRLIAGGYTF.

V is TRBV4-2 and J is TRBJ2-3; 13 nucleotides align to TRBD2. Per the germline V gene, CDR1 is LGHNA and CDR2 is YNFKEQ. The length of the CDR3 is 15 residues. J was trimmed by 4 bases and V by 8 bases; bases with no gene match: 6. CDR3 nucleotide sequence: TGTGCCAGCGCCCTGGGACTAGCGGGATCAGATACGCAGTATTTT. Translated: CASALGLAGSDTQYF.

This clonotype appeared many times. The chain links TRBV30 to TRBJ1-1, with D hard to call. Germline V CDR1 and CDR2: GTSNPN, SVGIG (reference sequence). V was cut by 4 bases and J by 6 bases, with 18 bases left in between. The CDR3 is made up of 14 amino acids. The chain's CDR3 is CAWTTPRGWAEAFF. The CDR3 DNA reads TGTGCCTGGACCACTCCGCGGGGTTGGGCTGAAGCTTTCTTT.

The CDR3 DNA follows: TGCGCCAGCAGCCAAGACGAGACGGGAGGGAGCGCCTACAATGAGCAGTTCTTC. The encoded protein is CASSQDETGGSAYNEQFF. This rearrangement joins TRBV4-1 to TRBJ2-1; 8 nucleotides line up with TRBD2. Germline lookup yields CDR1 MGHRA and CDR2 YSYEKL. The CDR3 spans 18 residues. Trimming cost V 0 bases and J 2 bases; bases outside gene matches: 9.

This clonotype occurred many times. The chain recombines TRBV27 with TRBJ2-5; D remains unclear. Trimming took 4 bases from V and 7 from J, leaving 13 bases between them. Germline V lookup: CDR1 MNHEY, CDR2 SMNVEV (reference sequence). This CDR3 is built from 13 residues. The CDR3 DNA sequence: TGTGCCAGCAGTTATTCGAGGTCTGGGACCCAGTACTTC. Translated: CASSYSRSGTQYF.

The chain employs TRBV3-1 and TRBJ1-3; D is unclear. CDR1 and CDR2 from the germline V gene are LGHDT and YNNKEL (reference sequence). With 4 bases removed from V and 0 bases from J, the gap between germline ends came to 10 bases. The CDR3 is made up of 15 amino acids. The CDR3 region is CASSPFRGSGNTIYF. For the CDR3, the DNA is TGTGCCAGCAGCCCTTTCCGAGGCTCTGGAAACACCATATATTTT.

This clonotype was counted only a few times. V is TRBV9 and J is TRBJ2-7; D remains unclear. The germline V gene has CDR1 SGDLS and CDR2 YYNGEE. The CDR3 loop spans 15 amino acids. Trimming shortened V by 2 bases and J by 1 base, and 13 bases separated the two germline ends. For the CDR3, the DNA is TGTGCCAGCAGCGTCGAGCGATTATGGTCCTACGAGCAGTACTTC. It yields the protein CASSVERLWSYEQYF.

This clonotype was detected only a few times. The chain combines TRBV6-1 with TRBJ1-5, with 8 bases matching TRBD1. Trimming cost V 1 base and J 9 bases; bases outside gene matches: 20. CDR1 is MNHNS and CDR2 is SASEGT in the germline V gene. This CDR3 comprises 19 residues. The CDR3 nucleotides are TGTGCCAGCAGTGAAGGTCCAATGGTGAAATGGGACAGGCAGCCGCCCCAGCATTTT. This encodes CASSEGPMVKWDRQPPQHF.

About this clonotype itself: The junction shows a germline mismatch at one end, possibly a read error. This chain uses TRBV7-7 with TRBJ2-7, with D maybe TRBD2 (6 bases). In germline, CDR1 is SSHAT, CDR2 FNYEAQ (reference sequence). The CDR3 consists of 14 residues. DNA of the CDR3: TGTGCTAGCAGCTTAGGGAAGGGAGGCTACGAGCAGTACTTC. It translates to CASSLGKGGYEQYF.

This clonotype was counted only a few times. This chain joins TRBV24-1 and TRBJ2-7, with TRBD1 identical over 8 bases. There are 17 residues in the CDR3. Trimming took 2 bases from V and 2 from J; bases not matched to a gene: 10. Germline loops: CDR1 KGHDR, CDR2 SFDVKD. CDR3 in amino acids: CATSDSPRTGRAYEQYF. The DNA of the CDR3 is TGTGCCACCAGTGATTCCCCAAGGACAGGGAGAGCCTACGAGCAGTACTTC.

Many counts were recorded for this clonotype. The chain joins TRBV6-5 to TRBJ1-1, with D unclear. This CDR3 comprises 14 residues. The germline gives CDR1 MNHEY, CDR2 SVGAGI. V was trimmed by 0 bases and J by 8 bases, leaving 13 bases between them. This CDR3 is CASSYSATTLEAFF. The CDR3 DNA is TGTGCCAGCAGTTACTCGGCGACTACTCTGGAAGCTTTCTTT.

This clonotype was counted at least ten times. The CDR3 spells CSAVSTSGARSSYNEQFF. CDR3 DNA: TGCAGTGCTGTTTCGACTAGCGGAGCGCGCAGCTCCTACAATGAGCAGTTCTTC. The chain joins TRBV20-1 to TRBJ2-1; 9 bases map to TRBD2. The V gene end was trimmed by 5 bases and the J gene end by 0 bases; junction bases not matched to a gene: 14. The germline V gene has CDR1 DFQATT and CDR2 SNEGSKA (reference sequence). The CDR3 is 18 residues long.

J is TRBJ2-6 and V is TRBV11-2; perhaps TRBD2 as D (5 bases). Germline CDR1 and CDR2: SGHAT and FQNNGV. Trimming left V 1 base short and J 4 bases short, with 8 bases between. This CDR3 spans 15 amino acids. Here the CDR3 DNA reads TGTGCCAGCAGCTTAGTAGGGAGAGGGGCCAACGTCCTGACTTTC. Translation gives CASSLVGRGANVLTF.

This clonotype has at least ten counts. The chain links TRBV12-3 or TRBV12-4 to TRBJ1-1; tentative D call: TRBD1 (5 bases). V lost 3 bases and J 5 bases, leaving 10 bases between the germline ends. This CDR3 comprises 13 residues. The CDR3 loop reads CASSFRVATEAFF. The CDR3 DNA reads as TGTGCCAGCAGTTTCAGGGTGGCAACTGAAGCTTTCTTT.

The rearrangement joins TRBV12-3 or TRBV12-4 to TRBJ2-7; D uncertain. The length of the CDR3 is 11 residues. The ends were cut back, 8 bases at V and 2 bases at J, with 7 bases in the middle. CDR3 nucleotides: TGTGCCAGCGGCCCAGCCTACGAGCAGTACTTC. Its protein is CASGPAYEQYF.

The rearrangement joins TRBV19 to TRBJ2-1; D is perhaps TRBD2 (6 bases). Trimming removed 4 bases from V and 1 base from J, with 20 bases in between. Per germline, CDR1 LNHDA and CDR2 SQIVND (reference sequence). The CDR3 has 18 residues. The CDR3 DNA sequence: TGTGCCAGTAGTACCCCACTAGCAGCGGGCAGTTCCTACAATGAGCAGTTCTTC. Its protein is CASSTPLAAGSSYNEQFF.

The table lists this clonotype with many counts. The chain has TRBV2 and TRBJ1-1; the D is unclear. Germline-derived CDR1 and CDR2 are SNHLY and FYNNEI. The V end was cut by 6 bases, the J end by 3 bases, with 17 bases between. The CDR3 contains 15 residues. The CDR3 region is CASRTEGSWDTEAFF. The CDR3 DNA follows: TGTGCCAGCAGAACCGAAGGCAGTTGGGACACTGAAGCTTTCTTT.

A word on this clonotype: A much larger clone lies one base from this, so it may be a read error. Here the CDR3 DNA reads TGTGCCAGCAGCTACTACTCGGGACTGCCCTTTTTAGGAAATGAGCAGTACTTC. Its translation is CASSYYSGLPFLGNEQYF. V is TRBV5-5 and J is TRBJ2-7; D is possibly TRBD2 (6 bases). The CDR3 covers 18 residues. Germline V gene sequence: CDR1 SGHKS, CDR2 YYEKEE (reference sequence). The V and J ends lost 3 bases and 7 bases respectively, with 29 bases between them.

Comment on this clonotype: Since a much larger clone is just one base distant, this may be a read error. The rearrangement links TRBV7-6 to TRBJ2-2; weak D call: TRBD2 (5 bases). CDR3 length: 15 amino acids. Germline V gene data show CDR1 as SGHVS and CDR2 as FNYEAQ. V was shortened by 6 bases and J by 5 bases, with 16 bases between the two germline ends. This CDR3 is CASRTSSHGTGELFF. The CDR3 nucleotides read TGTGCCAGCAGAACTAGTTCTCATGGTACCGGGGAGCTGTTTTTT.

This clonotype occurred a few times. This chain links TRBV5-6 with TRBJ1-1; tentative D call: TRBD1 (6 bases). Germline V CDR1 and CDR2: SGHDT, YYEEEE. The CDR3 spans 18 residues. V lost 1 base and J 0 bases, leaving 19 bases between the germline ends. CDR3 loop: CASSLTGRILAMNTEAFF. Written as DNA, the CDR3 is TGTGCCAGCAGCTTGACAGGGCGAATACTGGCGATGAACACTGAAGCTTTCTTT.

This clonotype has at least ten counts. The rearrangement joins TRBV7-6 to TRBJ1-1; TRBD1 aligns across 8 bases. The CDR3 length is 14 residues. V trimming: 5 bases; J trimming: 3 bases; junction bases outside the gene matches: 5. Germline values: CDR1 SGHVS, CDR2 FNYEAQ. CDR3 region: CASSPGTGDTEAFF. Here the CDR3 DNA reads TGTGCCAGCAGCCCGGGGACAGGCGACACTGAAGCTTTCTTT. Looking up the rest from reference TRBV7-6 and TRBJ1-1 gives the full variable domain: GAGVSQSPRYKVTKRGQDVALRCDPISGHVSLYWYRQALGQGPEFLTYFNYEAQQDKSGLPNDRFSAERPEGSISTLTIQRTEQRDSAMYRCASSPGTGDTEAFFGQGTRLTVV.

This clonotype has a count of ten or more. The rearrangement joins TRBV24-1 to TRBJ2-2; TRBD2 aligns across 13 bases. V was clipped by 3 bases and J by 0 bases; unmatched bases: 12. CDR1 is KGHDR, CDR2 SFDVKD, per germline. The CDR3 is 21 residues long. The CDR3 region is CATSDPGTSGAGEANTGELFF. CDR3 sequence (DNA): TGTGCCACCAGTGATCCCGGGACTAGCGGGGCCGGGGAGGCGAACACCGGGGAGCTGTTTTTT.

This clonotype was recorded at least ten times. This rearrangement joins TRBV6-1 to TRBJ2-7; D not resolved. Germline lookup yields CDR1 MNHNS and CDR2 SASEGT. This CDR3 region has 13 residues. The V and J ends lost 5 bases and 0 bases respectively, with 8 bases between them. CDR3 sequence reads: CASSWNFSYEQYF. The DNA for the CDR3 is TGTGCCAGCAGTTGGAACTTCTCCTACGAGCAGTACTTC.